A single sample gave rise to the 16 T cell receptor beta chains below, sequenced in a study of identical twins. One entry per CDR3 protein results from TCRdb running MiXCR on the 5' RACE reads. Among fewer than 450,000 distinct CDR3 sequences listed, roughly 9% were seen once. The sequencing sample was made of naive T cells sorted from blood. The receptors stem from a woman between 50 and 59 years old in good health.

This clonotype has a handful of counts. CDR3 bases: TGTGCCAGCAGCTCGGGACAGCCTAACACTGAAGCTTTCTTT. Amino acid sequence: CASSSGQPNTEAFF. This chain links TRBV7-8 with TRBJ1-1, with 7 positions matching TRBD1. V shed 4 bases and J 2 bases; nucleotides not matched to a gene: 4. This CDR3 is built from 14 residues. Germline V gene lookup returns CDR1 SGHVS and CDR2 FQNEAQ.

This clonotype was counted a few times. The V call is TRBV7-2, the J call TRBJ2-5; D is uncertain. The CDR3 runs 11 residues. Looked up from germline, CDR1 is SGHTA and CDR2 is FQGNSA. Trimming pared 5 bases from V and 5 bases from J, leaving 6 bases between. The CDR3 loop reads CASSTWETQYF. In DNA, the CDR3 is TGTGCCAGCAGCACATGGGAGACCCAGTACTTC.

There are a few counts of this clonotype. The gene calls are TRBV20-1 and TRBJ2-7; tentatively, D is TRBD1 (7 bases). The V gene lost 5 bases and the J gene lost 2 bases, with 16 bases spanning the gap. Germline CDR1 and CDR2: DFQATT and SNEGSKA (reference sequence). The CDR3 has 14 amino acids. CDR3 DNA: TGCAGTGCTTCAGGGGGACTCCTGGCCTACGAGCAGTACTTC. This translates into CSASGGLLAYEQYF.

The sample holds a few counts of this clonotype. The rearrangement uses TRBV2 and TRBJ1-2; TRBD1 matches at 7 bases. Germline V gene sequence: CDR1 SNHLY, CDR2 FYNNEI. V was clipped by 6 bases and J by 4 bases; unmatched bases: 8. The CDR3 totals 14 residues. The CDR3 DNA is TGTGCCAGCAGCGCCGGGACAGTTCTCTATGGCTACACCTTC. Translation: CASSAGTVLYGYTF.

This clonotype showed up just a few times. This chain uses TRBV13 with TRBJ2-1, with 8 positions matching TRBD1. This CDR3 has 13 amino acids. The J segment lost 5 bases and the V segment lost 7 bases, leaving 4 bases of the junction unmatched. Looked up from germline, CDR1 is PRHDT and CDR2 is FYEKMQ (reference sequence). CDR3 sequence: CASTQGENNEQFF. The DNA for the CDR3 is TGTGCCAGCACACAGGGGGAGAACAATGAGCAGTTCTTC.

The rearrangement joins TRBV4-2 to TRBJ2-3; possible D gene TRBD1, 5 bases. The CDR3 totals 15 residues. Germline V gene sequence: CDR1 LGHNA, CDR2 YNFKEQ. The germline V and J ends were trimmed by 5 bases and 3 bases, with 15 bases remaining between them. In nucleotides, the CDR3 is TGTGCCAGCAGCTACACAGGAAAGGTTACAGATACGCAGTATTTT. Translation: CASSYTGKVTDTQYF.

This chain connects TRBV3-1 to TRBJ2-5, with TRBD2 as a possible D gene (5 bases). Germline V lookup: CDR1 LGHDT, CDR2 YNNKEL (reference sequence). This CDR3 is built from 16 residues. V lost 1 base and J lost 4, with 16 bases in between. CDR3 coding DNA: TGTGCCAGCAGCCAAGGCTCGGCTAGCAATAGAGAGACCCAGTACTTC. Translating gives CASSQGSASNRETQYF.

The chain couples TRBV9 to TRBJ1-1, with D hard to call. V shed 4 bases and J shed 10 bases, with 11 bases lying between them. The length of the CDR3 is 11 residues. Germline V gene lookup returns CDR1 SGDLS and CDR2 YYNGEE. CDR3 amino acids: CASSPMGGAFF. Here the CDR3 DNA reads TGTGCCAGCAGCCCGATGGGAGGAGCTTTCTTT.

The V call is TRBV20-1, the J call TRBJ1-6, with TRBD1 matching over 7 bases. The CDR3 contains 18 residues. Germline V gene data show CDR1 as DFQATT and CDR2 as SNEGSKA (reference sequence). V dropped 3 bases and J dropped 8; count of bases not matched to a gene: 19. In DNA form, the CDR3 reads TGCAGTGCTAGGCCACGGTACAGGGGCGGAATCGATCATTCACCCCTCCACTTT. It yields the protein CSARPRYRGGIDHSPLHF.

This clonotype has ten or more counts. The V call is TRBV5-1, the J call TRBJ1-2; tentative D call: TRBD1 (5 bases). Germline V gene sequence: CDR1 SGHRS, CDR2 YFSETQ. Trimming removed 4 bases from V and 4 bases from J, with 20 bases in between. This CDR3 contains 16 residues. The CDR3 region is CASSPGGGRHSYGYTF. CDR3 DNA: TGCGCCAGCAGCCCCGGCGGGGGTCGTCATAGCTATGGCTACACCTTC.

A few counts support this clonotype. The chain carries TRBV7-9 and TRBJ1-5, with 7 bases aligning to TRBD1. Germline V gives CDR1 SEHNR, CDR2 FQNEAQ (reference sequence). This CDR3 has 18 residues. V shed 1 base, J shed 1 base, and the junction held 10 bases outside the gene matches. Here the CDR3 DNA reads TGTGCCAGCAGCTTAGGAGGCTCAGGGGGAATCAGCAATCAGCCCCAGCATTTT. Amino acids: CASSLGGSGGISNQPQHF.

This clonotype was seen more than once but under ten times. The chain links TRBV12-3 or TRBV12-4 to TRBJ2-1; 7 nucleotides match TRBD2. V shed 1 base, J shed 1 base, and the junction held 7 bases outside the gene matches. The CDR3 loop spans 17 amino acids. CDR3 sequence reads: CASSLVSLADSYNEQFF. In DNA, the CDR3 is TGTGCCAGCAGTTTAGTAAGTCTAGCGGATTCCTACAATGAGCAGTTCTTC.

This clonotype was counted at least ten times. The genes are TRBV27 and TRBJ1-4; 10 nucleotides match TRBD1. Germline V gene lookup returns CDR1 MNHEY and CDR2 SMNVEV (reference sequence). This CDR3 region has 14 residues. Unmatched junction bases numbered 4, after V lost 6 bases and J lost 6 bases. The CDR3, as DNA: TGTGCCAGCAGGTCGGACAGGGGGGATGAAAAACTGTTTTTT. This gives the protein CASRSDRGDEKLFF.

A note on this clonotype: At one boundary the junction diverges from the germline segment, which might be a read error. The V and J genes are TRBV4-1 and TRBJ2-3; 11 nucleotides line up with TRBD2. The CDR3 spans 18 residues. The germline V gene has CDR1 MGHRA and CDR2 YSYEKL. The CDR3 DNA reads as TGCGCCAGCAGCAAAGATAGGACTAGCGGGTTGGGGGTAGATACGCAGTATTTT. It is translated as CASSKDRTSGLGVDTQYF.

At least ten counts were recorded for this clonotype. The chain links TRBV6-1 to TRBJ1-2; 11 nucleotides line up with TRBD1. V was clipped by 5 bases and J by 4 bases; unmatched bases: 3. Looked up from germline, CDR1 is MNHNS and CDR2 is SASEGT. The CDR3 sequence is 14 residues long. CDR3 protein: CASSSGTGGYGYTF. DNA of the CDR3: TGTGCCAGCAGTTCCGGGACAGGGGGCTATGGCTACACCTTC.

This clonotype was seen repeatedly, ten times or more. The CDR3 coding sequence is TGTGCCAGCAGTCGGGACAGGGTCGCTTTCTTT. Translating it yields CASSRDRVAFF. The chain has TRBV12-3 or TRBV12-4 and TRBJ1-1; TRBD1 matches 9 bases. Trimming cost V 5 bases and J 11 bases; bases outside gene matches: 3. There are 11 residues in the CDR3.